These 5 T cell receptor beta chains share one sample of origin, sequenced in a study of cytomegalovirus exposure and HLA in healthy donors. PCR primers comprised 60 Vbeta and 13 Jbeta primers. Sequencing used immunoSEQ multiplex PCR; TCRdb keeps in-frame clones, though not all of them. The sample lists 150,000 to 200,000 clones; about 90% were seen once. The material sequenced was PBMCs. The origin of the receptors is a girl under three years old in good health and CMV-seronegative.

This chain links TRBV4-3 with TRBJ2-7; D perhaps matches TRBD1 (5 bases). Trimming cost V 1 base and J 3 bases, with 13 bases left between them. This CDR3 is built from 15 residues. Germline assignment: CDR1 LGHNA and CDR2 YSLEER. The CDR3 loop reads CASSQAPGQSYEQYF. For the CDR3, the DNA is TGCGCCAGCAGCCAAGCTCCAGGGCAAAGCTACGAGCAGTACTTC.

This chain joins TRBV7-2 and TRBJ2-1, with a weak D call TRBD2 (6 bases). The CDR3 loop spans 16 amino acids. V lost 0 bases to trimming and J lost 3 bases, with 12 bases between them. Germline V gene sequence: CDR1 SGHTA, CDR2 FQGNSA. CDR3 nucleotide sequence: TGTGCCAGCAGCTTAGCTCCAACTAGCTACTACAATGAGCAGTTCTTC. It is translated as CASSLAPTSYYNEQFF.

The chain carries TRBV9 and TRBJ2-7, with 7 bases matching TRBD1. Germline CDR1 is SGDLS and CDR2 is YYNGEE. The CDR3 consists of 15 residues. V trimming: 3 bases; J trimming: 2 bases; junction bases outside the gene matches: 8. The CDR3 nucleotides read TGTGCCAGCAGCGACGGACAGGTTGACCCCTACGAGCAGTACTTC. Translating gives CASSDGQVDPYEQYF.

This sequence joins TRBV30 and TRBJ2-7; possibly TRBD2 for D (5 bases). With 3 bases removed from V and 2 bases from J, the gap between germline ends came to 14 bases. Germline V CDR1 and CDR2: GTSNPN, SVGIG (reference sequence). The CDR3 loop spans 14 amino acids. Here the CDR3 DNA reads TGTGCCTGGAGCCCCCGGGGAGTTCCCTACGAGCAGTACTTC. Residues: CAWSPRGVPYEQYF.

The CDR3 loop is CASSSPDRLDEQFF. In DNA, the CDR3 is TGTGCCAGCAGTTCCCCTGACAGGCTCGATGAGCAGTTCTTC. The chain joins TRBV27 to TRBJ2-1, with D maybe TRBD1 (6 bases). The ends were cut back, 4 bases at V and 8 bases at J, with 15 bases in the middle. Germline V lookup: CDR1 MNHEY, CDR2 SMNVEV (reference sequence). The CDR3 contains 14 residues.